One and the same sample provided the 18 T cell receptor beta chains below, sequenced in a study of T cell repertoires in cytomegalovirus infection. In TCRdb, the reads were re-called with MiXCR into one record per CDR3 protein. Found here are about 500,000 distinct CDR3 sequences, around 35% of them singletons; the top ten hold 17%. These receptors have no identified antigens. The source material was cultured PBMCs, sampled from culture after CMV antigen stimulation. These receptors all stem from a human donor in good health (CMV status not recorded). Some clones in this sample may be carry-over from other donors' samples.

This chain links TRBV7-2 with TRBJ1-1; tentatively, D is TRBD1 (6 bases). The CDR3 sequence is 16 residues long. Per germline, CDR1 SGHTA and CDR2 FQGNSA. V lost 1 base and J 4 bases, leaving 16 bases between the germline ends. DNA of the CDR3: TGTGCCAGCAGCTTAGGTTTGGGGGCAGGCGGCACTGAAGCTTTCTTT. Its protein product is CASSLGLGAGGTEAFF.

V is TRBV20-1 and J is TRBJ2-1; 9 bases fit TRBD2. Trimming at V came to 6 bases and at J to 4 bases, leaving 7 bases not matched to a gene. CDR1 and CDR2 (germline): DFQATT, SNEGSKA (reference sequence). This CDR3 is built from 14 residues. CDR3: CSARLAGLYNEQFF. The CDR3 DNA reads TGCAGTGCCCGTCTAGCGGGACTATACAATGAGCAGTTCTTC.

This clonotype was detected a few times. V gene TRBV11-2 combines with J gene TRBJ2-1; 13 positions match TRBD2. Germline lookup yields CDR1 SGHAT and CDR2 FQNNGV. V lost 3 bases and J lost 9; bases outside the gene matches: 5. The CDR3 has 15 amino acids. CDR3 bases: TGTGCCAGCAGCTTCGGACTAGCGGGAGTGGTTGAGCAGTTCTTC. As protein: CASSFGLAGVVEQFF.

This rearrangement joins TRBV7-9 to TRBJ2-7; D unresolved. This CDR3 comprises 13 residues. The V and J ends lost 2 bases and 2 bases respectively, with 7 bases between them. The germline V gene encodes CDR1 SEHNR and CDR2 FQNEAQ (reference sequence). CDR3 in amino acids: CASSLQDPYEQYF. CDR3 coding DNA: TGTGCCAGCAGCTTACAGGATCCCTACGAGCAGTACTTC.

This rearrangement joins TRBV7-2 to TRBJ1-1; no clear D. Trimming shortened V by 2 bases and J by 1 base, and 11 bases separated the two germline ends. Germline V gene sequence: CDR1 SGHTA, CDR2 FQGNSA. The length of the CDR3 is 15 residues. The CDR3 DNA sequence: TGTGCCAGCAGCTTATCCCCAGTGGGGAACACTGAAGCTTTCTTT. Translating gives CASSLSPVGNTEAFF.

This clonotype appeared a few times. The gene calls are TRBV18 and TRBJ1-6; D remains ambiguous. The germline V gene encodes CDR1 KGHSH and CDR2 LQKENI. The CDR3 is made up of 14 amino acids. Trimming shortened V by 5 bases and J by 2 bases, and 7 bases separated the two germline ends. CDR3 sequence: CASSLDAYNSPLHF. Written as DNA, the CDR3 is TGTGCCAGCTCATTGGACGCCTATAATTCACCCCTCCACTTT.

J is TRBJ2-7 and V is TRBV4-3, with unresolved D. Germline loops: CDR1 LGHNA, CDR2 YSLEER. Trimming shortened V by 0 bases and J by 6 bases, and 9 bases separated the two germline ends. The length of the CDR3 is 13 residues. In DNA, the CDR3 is TGCGCCAGCAGCCAAGATACGTATGCCGAGCAGTACTTC. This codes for CASSQDTYAEQYF.

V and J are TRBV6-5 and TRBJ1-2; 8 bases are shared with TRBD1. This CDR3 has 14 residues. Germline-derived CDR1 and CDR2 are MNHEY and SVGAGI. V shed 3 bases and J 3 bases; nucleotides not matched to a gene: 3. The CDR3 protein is CASSYGQGYYGYTF. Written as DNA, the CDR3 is TGTGCCAGCAGTTATGGACAGGGCTACTATGGCTACACCTTC.

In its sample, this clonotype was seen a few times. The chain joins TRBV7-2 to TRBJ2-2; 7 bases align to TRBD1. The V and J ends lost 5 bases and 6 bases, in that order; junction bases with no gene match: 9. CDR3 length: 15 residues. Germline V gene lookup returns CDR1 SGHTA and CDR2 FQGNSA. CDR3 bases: TGTGCCAGCAGCCGGAACCCTACAGGGGCCGGGGAGCTGTTTTTT. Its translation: CASSRNPTGAGELFF.

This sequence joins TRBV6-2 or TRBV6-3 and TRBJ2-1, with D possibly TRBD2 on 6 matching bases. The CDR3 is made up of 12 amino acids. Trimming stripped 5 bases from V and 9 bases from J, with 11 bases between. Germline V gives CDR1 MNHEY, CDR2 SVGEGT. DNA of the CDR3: TGTGCCAGCAGTAAGGCCGGGAGTGAGCAGTTCTTC. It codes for CASSKAGSEQFF.

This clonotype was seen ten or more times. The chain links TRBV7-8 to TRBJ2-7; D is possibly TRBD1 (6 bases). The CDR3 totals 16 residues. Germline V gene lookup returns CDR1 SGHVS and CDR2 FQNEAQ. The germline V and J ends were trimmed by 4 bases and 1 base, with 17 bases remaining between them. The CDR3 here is CASSSKSTGISYEQYF. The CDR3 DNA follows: TGTGCCAGCAGCTCGAAATCAACAGGGATATCCTACGAGCAGTACTTC.

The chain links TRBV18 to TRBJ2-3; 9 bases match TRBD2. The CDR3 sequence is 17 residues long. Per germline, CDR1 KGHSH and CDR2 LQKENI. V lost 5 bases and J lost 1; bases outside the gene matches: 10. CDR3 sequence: CASSSLTSGLRTDTQYF. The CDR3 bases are TGTGCCAGCTCATCATTGACTAGCGGCCTTCGCACAGATACGCAGTATTTT. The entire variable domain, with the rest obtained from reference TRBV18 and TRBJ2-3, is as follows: NAGVMQNPRHLVRRRGQEARLRCSPMKGHSHVYWYRQLPEEGLKFMVYLQKENIIDESGMPKERFSAEFPKEGPSILRIQQVVRGDSAAYFCASSSLTSGLRTDTQYFGPGTRLTVL.

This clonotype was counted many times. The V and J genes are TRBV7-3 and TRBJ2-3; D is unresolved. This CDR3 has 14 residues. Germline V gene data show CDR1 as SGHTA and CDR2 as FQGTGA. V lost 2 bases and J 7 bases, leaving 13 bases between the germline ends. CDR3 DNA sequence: TGTGCCAGCAGCTTAGCCGGTACCTCCCATACGCAGTATTTT. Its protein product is CASSLAGTSHTQYF. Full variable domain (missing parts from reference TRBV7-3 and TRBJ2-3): GAGVSQTPSNKVTEKGKYVELRCDPISGHTALYWYRQSLGQGPEFLIYFQGTGAADDSGLPNDRFFAVRPEGSVSTLKIQRTERGDSAVYLCASSLAGTSHTQYFGPGTRLTVL.

In nucleotides, the CDR3 is TGTGCCAGCAGAGACACAGGACAAGAGACCCAGTACTTC. This translates into CASRDTGQETQYF. The gene calls are TRBV28 and TRBJ2-5; possible D gene TRBD1, 5 bases. Trimming shortened V by 6 bases and J by 2 bases, and 10 bases separated the two germline ends. The CDR3 is 13 residues long. Germline V gene sequence: CDR1 MDHEN, CDR2 SYDVKM.

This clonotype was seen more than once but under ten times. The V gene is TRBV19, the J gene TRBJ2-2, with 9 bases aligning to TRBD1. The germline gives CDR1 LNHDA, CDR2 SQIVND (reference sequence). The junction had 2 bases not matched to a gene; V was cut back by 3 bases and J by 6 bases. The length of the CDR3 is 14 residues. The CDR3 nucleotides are TGTGCCAGTAGTATTGACAGGGGGTCCGGGGAGCTGTTTTTT. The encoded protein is CASSIDRGSGELFF. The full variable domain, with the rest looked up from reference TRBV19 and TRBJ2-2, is DGGITQSPKYLFRKEGQNVTLSCEQNLNHDAMYWYRQDPGQGLRLIYYSQIVNDFQKGDIAEGYSVSREKKESFPLTVTSAQKNPTAFYLCASSIDRGSGELFFGEGSRLTVL.

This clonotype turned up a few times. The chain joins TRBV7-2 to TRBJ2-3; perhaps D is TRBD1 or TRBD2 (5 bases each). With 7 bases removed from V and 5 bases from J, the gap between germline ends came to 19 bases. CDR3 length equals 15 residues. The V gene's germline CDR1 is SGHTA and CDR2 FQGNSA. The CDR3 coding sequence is TGTGCCAGCACCAAGGGTGGGGCCCGGGAAGATACGCAGTATTTT. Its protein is CASTKGGAREDTQYF. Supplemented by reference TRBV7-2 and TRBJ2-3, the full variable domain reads GAGVSQSPSNKVTEKGKDVELRCDPISGHTALYWYRQSLGQGLEFLIYFQGNSAPDKSGLPSDRFSAERTGGSVSTLTIQRTQQEDSAVYLCASTKGGAREDTQYFGPGTRLTVL.

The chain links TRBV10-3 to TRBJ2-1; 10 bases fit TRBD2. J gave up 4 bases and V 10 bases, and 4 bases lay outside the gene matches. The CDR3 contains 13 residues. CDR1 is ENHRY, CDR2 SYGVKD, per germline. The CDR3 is CASLAGEYNEQFF. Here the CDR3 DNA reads TGTGCCAGCCTAGCGGGGGAATACAATGAGCAGTTCTTC.

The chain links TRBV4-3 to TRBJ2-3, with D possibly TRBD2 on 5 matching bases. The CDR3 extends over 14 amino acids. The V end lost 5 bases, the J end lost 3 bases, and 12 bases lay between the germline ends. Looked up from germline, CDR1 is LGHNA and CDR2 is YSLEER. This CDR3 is CASSSLGRTDTQYF. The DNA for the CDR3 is TGCGCCAGCAGCAGTTTAGGGAGAACAGATACGCAGTATTTT.